Below, one T cell receptor beta chain is given with its context. The data are from a study of blood T cell repertoires in COVID-19. Overall study: Material from acute and convalescent COVID-19 was sourced from the United States, Italy and Spain. The analysed material was cDNA or gDNA that came from T cells, B-cell-depleted T cells, or PBMCs.

In germline, CDR1 is SGHTA, CDR2 FQGNSA. V lost 1 base and J lost 15; bases outside the gene matches: 12. This CDR3 spans 15 amino acids. Authors' data handling: Amplification from reference gene primers served as the basis for estimated nucleated cell counts. TCRdb's copy holds only in-frame clones and misses some; the assay was immunoSEQ multiplex PCR. V and J calls and clone size follow that table, whereas D and trimming were derived from the DNA. In the table there are about 380,000 clones, less than 85% of which are singletons. The chain joins TRBV7-2 to TRBJ1-6, with TRBD1 matching 7 bases. This receptor was taken from a woman in her late teens or twenties with acute or convalescent COVID-19. Sequences were obtained from peripheral blood. The CDR3, as DNA: TGTGCCAGCAGCTTAGATCAGACAGGGTCGTCGGGCCTCCACTTT. This gives the protein CASSLDQTGSSGLHF.